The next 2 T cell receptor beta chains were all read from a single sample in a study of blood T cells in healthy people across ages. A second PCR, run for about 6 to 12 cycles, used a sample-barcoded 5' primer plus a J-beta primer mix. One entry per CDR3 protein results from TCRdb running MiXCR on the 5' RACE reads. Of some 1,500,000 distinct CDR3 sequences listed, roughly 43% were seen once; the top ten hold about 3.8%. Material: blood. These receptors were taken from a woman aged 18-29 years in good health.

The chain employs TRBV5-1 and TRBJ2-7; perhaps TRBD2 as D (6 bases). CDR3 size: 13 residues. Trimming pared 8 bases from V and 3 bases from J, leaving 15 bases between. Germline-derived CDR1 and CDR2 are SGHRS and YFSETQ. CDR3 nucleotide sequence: TGCGCCAGTCGAGCGGGTGTAGACTACGAGCAGTACTTC. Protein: CASRAGVDYEQYF. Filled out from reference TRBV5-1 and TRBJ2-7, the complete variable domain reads KAGVTQTPRYLIKTRGQQVTLSCSPISGHRSVSWYQQTPGQGLQFLFEYFSETQRNKGNFPGRFSGRQFSNSRSEMNVSTLELGDSALYLCASRAGVDYEQYFGPGTRLTVT.

CDR3 sequence reads: CASGPSNSGEQYF. The CDR3 DNA reads as TGTGCTAGTGGCCCCTCCAATTCCGGCGAGCAGTACTTC. The chain has TRBV12-5 and TRBJ2-7; D call uncertain. The germline V gene has CDR1 LGHNT and CDR2 FRNRAP. The ends were cut back, 6 bases at V and 6 bases at J, with 15 bases in the middle. The CDR3 contains 13 residues.